The clone carrying this TCR beta chain was recorded many times. Its antigen remains unknown. Stable disease denoted Graves' hyperthyroidism without ophthalmopathy progression within 18 months. The study left out patients who had uncontrolled infection, other autoimmune disease, pregnancy or lactation. This record comes from a study of T cells in Graves' hyperthyroidism and ophthalmopathy. Study results and limitations: Ophthalmopathy could be told apart from stable hyperthyroidism with a 13 V-J model.

RNA transcripts gave rise to amplified TCR beta CDR3 regions. TCR CDR3 regions were first amplified by RT-PCR with HTBI primers. One entry per CDR3 protein, called by TCRdb with MiXCR from the multiplex PCR reads. Of about 590,000 distinct CDR3 sequences listed, about 15% are singletons. V lost 6 bases, J lost 6 bases, and 20 bases lay in between. Germline CDR1 is SGHTA and CDR2 is FQGNSA. CDR3 length: 15 residues. This chain joins TRBV7-2 and TRBJ1-2; possibly TRBD1 for D (6 bases). Sequenced: blood. The receptor's source is a woman aged 30 to 39 with Graves' hyperthyroidism. The CDR3 DNA reads as TGTGCCAGCAGACGAAACCCGGGAGGGGGGGATGGCTACACCTTC. This encodes CASRRNPGGGDGYTF.